Following are 22 T cell receptor beta chains from one sample sequenced in a study of T cell responses to AZD1222 COVID-19 vaccine. The assay was immunoSEQ multiplex PCR, and TCRdb's table has in-frame clones only and misses some. The table lists 60,000 to 75,000 clones, around 83% of them singletons, with about 20% in the top ten. Material: peripheral blood, obtained on day 0 of AZD1222 vaccination. The receptors were sampled from an adult in good health.

The genes are TRBV7-2 and TRBJ1-2; 7 nucleotides match TRBD1. Germline V lookup: CDR1 SGHTA, CDR2 FQGNSA. The CDR3 has 15 amino acids. After removal of 3 bases from V and 8 bases from J, the junction contained 12 bases not matched to a gene. CDR3 coding DNA: TGTGCCAGCAGCTTTGGGGACAGCCAGTTTGGGGGCTACACCTTC. Protein sequence: CASSFGDSQFGGYTF.

In nucleotides, the CDR3 is TGTGCCAGCAGTTTGAGTCGGACTGAAGCTTTCTTT. It specifies CASSLSRTEAFF. The rearrangement uses TRBV28 and TRBJ1-1; no definite D call. CDR3 size: 12 residues. Trimming shortened V by 3 bases and J by 5 bases, and 7 bases separated the two germline ends. From germline, CDR1 is MDHEN and CDR2 SYDVKM.

About this clone itself: Germline is not matched at one junction end, which may reflect a read error. The chain links TRBV9 to TRBJ2-2; 11 bases match TRBD2. Germline CDR1 is SGDLS and CDR2 is YYNGEE. The CDR3 is made up of 19 amino acids. The CDR3 sequence is CARSVPGLAEGGVTGELFF. Here the CDR3 DNA reads TGTGCCCGCAGCGTACCGGGACTAGCGGAGGGGGGAGTCACCGGGGAGCTGTTTTTT.

The chain uses TRBV21-1 and TRBJ2-7; the tabulated D call, TRBD2, remains unverified against the DNA. TRBV21-1 counts as a pseudogene. This CDR3 has 15 residues. The CDR3 region is CASSKRRRVSYEQYF. The CDR3 DNA is TGTGCCAGCAGCAAACGCAGGAGGGTGTCCTACGAGCAGTACTTC.

J is TRBJ1-5 and V is TRBV6-5; 8 bases are shared with TRBD1. The germline V gene encodes CDR1 MNHEY and CDR2 SVGAGI. This CDR3 is 15 amino acids long. V shed 6 bases, J shed 5 bases, and the junction held 9 bases outside the gene matches. The CDR3 loop reads CASRYSTGVDQPQHF. Here the CDR3 DNA reads TGTGCCAGCAGATATTCGACAGGGGTGGATCAGCCCCAGCATTTT.

The J gene is TRBJ2-7, the V gene TRBV9; TRBD2 is a possible D gene (5 bases). This CDR3 contains 15 residues. The germline V gene encodes CDR1 SGDLS and CDR2 YYNGEE. V lost 2 bases and J 0 bases, leaving 12 bases between the germline ends. The CDR3 sequence is CASSVGSGSSYEQYF. The CDR3 nucleotides read TGTGCCAGCAGCGTGGGGTCGGGGAGCTCCTACGAGCAGTACTTC.

The chain has TRBV28 and TRBJ2-3; a possible D gene is TRBD2 (6 bases). The V gene's germline CDR1 is MDHEN and CDR2 SYDVKM. There are 15 residues in the CDR3. V lost 2 bases and J lost 4, with 13 bases in between. The CDR3, as DNA: TGTGCCAGCAGTTTACCCTCATCTAGCGCAGATACGCAGTATTTT. This encodes CASSLPSSSADTQYF.

The genes are TRBV9 and TRBJ2-1; 9 positions agree with TRBD2. CDR1 and CDR2 from the germline V gene are SGDLS and YYNGEE. This CDR3 has 15 residues. Trimming cost V 3 bases and J 5 bases; bases outside gene matches: 6. CDR3 sequence reads: CASSAGLATHNEQFF. The CDR3 DNA reads TGTGCCAGCAGCGCAGGACTAGCGACCCACAATGAGCAGTTCTTC. Full variable domain (remainder filled in from reference TRBV9 and TRBJ2-1): DSGVTQTPKHLITATGQRVTLRCSPRSGDLSVYWYQQSLDQGLQFLIQYYNGEERAKGNILERFSAQQFPDLHSELNLSSLELGDSALYFCASSAGLATHNEQFFGPGTRLTVL.

The chain has TRBV6-5 and TRBJ2-1, with D perhaps TRBD2 (6 bases). Germline CDR1 and CDR2: MNHEY and SVGAGI. The CDR3 covers 15 residues. V was cut by 6 bases and J by 2 bases, with 14 bases left in between. DNA of the CDR3: TGTGCCAGCAGGCCCGGGACTTTAACCTACAATGAGCAGTTCTTC. Protein: CASRPGTLTYNEQFF.

This clone was seen a handful of times. V gene TRBV27 combines with J gene TRBJ1-5; a weak D match, TRBD1 (5 bases). V lost 4 bases, J lost 0 bases, and 13 bases lay in between. The germline V gene encodes CDR1 MNHEY and CDR2 SMNVEV (reference sequence). This CDR3 region has 16 residues. CDR3 in DNA: TGTGCCAGCAGTTCTCAGGGAACCTATAGCAATCAGCCCCAGCATTTT. Translation: CASSSQGTYSNQPQHF.

V is TRBV4-2 and J is TRBJ2-5; 13 bases map to TRBD2. The CDR3 has 18 residues. Germline V gives CDR1 LGHNA, CDR2 YNFKEQ. The V segment lost 0 bases and the J segment 5 bases; nucleotides outside the gene matches: 9. The CDR3 reads CASSQEWPRLAGGETQYF. In DNA, the CDR3 is TGTGCCAGCAGCCAAGAATGGCCGAGACTAGCGGGAGGCGAGACCCAGTACTTC.

The chain combines TRBV6-5 with TRBJ2-3, with unresolved D. Per germline, CDR1 MNHEY and CDR2 SVGAGI. This CDR3 contains 11 residues. Trimming pared 6 bases from V and 5 bases from J, leaving 6 bases between. The DNA of the CDR3 is TGTGCCAGCAGGTTACTAGATACGCAGTATTTT. Protein: CASRLLDTQYF.

This clone was observed a few times. V is TRBV4-3 and J is TRBJ1-1; maybe TRBD1 (5 bases). V was cut by 1 base and J by 7 bases, with 13 bases left in between. Germline V CDR1 and CDR2: LGHNA, YSLEER. CDR3 length: 14 residues. CDR3 in amino acids: CASSQGAAGGEAFF. DNA of the CDR3: TGCGCCAGCAGCCAAGGGGCCGCCGGGGGTGAAGCTTTCTTT.

In this sample, this clone turned up once. This chain links TRBV19 with TRBJ2-5, with D perhaps matching TRBD1 or TRBD2 (5 bases each). V was cut by 5 bases and J by 5 bases, with 12 bases left in between. CDR3 size: 13 residues. Germline V gene sequence: CDR1 LNHDA, CDR2 SQIVND (reference sequence). The CDR3 bases are TGTGCCAGTAGTGGCTCCGAGGGGGAGACCCAGTACTTC. This sequence encodes CASSGSEGETQYF.

The V and J genes are TRBV4-3 and TRBJ1-3; D is ambiguous. Per germline, CDR1 LGHNA and CDR2 YSLEER. Trimming stripped 0 bases from V and 2 bases from J, with 5 bases between. This CDR3 comprises 14 residues. CDR3 region: CASSQDRTGNTIYF. The CDR3 bases are TGCGCCAGCAGCCAAGATCGGACTGGAAACACCATATATTTT.

The chain couples TRBV2 to TRBJ1-3; no firm D call. The CDR3 is 13 residues long. Germline CDR1 SNHLY, CDR2 FYNNEI. The V and J ends lost 5 bases and 3 bases respectively, with 8 bases between them. CDR3 sequence: CASSRALGNTIYF. The CDR3, as DNA: TGTGCCAGCAGTCGGGCACTTGGAAACACCATATATTTT. Using reference TRBV2 and TRBJ1-3 for the parts outside the CDR3, the full variable domain is EPEVTQTPSHQVTQMGQEVILRCVPISNHLYFYWYRQILGQKVEFLVSFYNNEISEKSEIFDDQFSVERPDGSNFTLKIRSTKLEDSAMYFCASSRALGNTIYFGEGSWLTVV.

Details on this clone: One end of the junction fails to match germline, which may point to a read error. The V gene is TRBV2, the J gene TRBJ2-3; D not certain. This CDR3 has 11 amino acids. Germline-derived CDR1 and CDR2 are SNHLY and FYNNEI. The CDR3 loop reads CASSPRDSQYF. The CDR3 DNA reads as TGTGCCAGCAGTCCCCGAGATTCGCAGTATTTT.

J is TRBJ1-2 and V is TRBV5-4; 8 bases align to TRBD1. After removal of 4 bases from V and 7 bases from J, the junction contained 18 bases not matched to a gene. Looked up from germline, CDR1 is SGHNT and CDR2 is YYREEE (reference sequence). The CDR3 length is 17 residues. CDR3 in amino acids: CASSPPYVDRGGSGYTF. In DNA form, the CDR3 reads TGTGCCAGCAGCCCGCCGTACGTAGACAGGGGAGGGTCTGGCTACACCTTC.

The chain couples TRBV5-1 to TRBJ1-2; 11 nucleotides line up with TRBD1. The CDR3 totals 16 residues. V dropped 4 bases and J dropped 8; count of bases not matched to a gene: 13. The germline V gene has CDR1 SGHRS and CDR2 YFSETQ. CDR3 in amino acids: CASSPSPGTGGNGYTF. DNA for the CDR3: TGCGCCAGCAGCCCCAGTCCCGGGACAGGGGGTAACGGCTACACCTTC.

The chain is built from TRBV11-3 and TRBJ1-2, with 8 positions matching TRBD1. J was trimmed by 6 bases and V by 3 bases; bases with no gene match: 3. The germline V gene has CDR1 SGHNT and CDR2 YENEEA. There are 13 residues in the CDR3. CDR3 DNA sequence: TGTGCCAGCAGCTTCAGGGGGCTGAATGGCTACACCTTC. The encoded protein is CASSFRGLNGYTF.

The chain couples TRBV4-2 to TRBJ1-1; tentative D call: TRBD1 (5 bases). V was trimmed by 1 base and J by 5 bases, leaving 14 bases between them. The CDR3 has 15 amino acids. CDR1 LGHNA and CDR2 YNFKEQ come from the germline V gene. CDR3 residues: CASSQVGQGGTEAFF. The CDR3 region has the DNA TGTGCCAGCAGCCAAGTTGGGCAGGGAGGTACTGAAGCTTTCTTT.

V gene TRBV2 combines with J gene TRBJ1-2; tentative D call: TRBD1 (5 bases). Germline-derived CDR1 and CDR2 are SNHLY and FYNNEI. Trimming removed 5 bases at V and 3 bases at J, with 10 bases between. The CDR3 has 13 amino acids. The CDR3 loop is CASSPGADYGYTF. The CDR3 DNA follows: TGTGCCAGCAGTCCCGGGGCTGACTATGGCTACACCTTC.